This paragraph covers one T cell receptor (beta chain) sequence. This CDR3 comprises 14 residues. The V gene's germline CDR1 is PRHDT and CDR2 FYEKMQ (reference sequence). V gave up 5 bases and J gave up 7 bases; unmatched junction bases: 6. This specimen comes from a study of naive and memory T cell subsets. Both TRBC1 and TRBC2 were covered by a beta constant-region primer of two equimolar oligonucleotides. TCRdb re-called the UMI-ligation and nested PCR reads with MiXCR, one entry per CDR3 protein. The sample records some 150,000 distinct CDR3 sequences, over 15% being singletons. Sequencing was carried out using naive CD4+ T cells from blood. This TCR was sampled from a human donor in good health. The J gene is TRBJ2-3, the V gene TRBV13, with 10 bases matching TRBD2. The CDR3 region has the DNA TGTGCCAGCAGCCCTAGCGGGAGTTTAAATACGCAGTATTTT. Its protein is CASSPSGSLNTQYF. The whole variable domain, remainder taken from reference TRBV13 and TRBJ2-3, is AAGVIQSPRHLIKEKRETATLKCYPIPRHDTVYWYQQGPGQDPQFLISFYEKMQSDKGSIPDRFSAQQFSDYHSELNMSSLELGDSALYFCASSPSGSLNTQYFGPGTRLTVL.